A single sample gave rise to the 30 T cell receptor beta chains below, sequenced in a study of blood T cell repertoires in COVID-19. Method: immunoSEQ multiplex PCR; TCRdb's copy keeps in-frame clones and lacks some. The data show 200,000 to 250,000 clones, 80% to 90% seen once. Sequencing was carried out using PBMCs or T cells enriched from blood (not recorded which). The source of these receptors is a woman aged 40 to 49 with acute COVID-19.

This clone was detected only once. V gene TRBV10-3 combines with J gene TRBJ2-7; D perhaps matches TRBD1 (6 bases). From germline, CDR1 is ENHRY and CDR2 SYGVKD. The CDR3 sequence is 13 residues long. Trimming cost V 3 bases and J 5 bases, with 11 bases left between them. The CDR3 coding sequence is TGTGCCATCAGTGACAGGGGTTTCAACGAGCAGTACTTC. Translation: CAISDRGFNEQYF.

This chain joins TRBV27 and TRBJ1-5; 7 bases fit TRBD1. J was trimmed by 3 bases and V by 5 bases; bases with no gene match: 7. CDR1 and CDR2 from the germline V gene are MNHEY and SMNVEV (reference sequence). This CDR3 comprises 15 residues. CDR3 in amino acids: CASSATGQLNQPQHF. The CDR3 nucleotides are TGTGCCAGCAGTGCAACGGGACAGCTCAATCAGCCCCAGCATTTT.

This chain joins TRBV7-9 and TRBJ2-5; D is perhaps TRBD2 (6 bases). Germline V gene data show CDR1 as SEHNR and CDR2 as FQNEAQ (reference sequence). Trimming stripped 5 bases from V and 5 bases from J, with 18 bases between. The CDR3 sequence is 15 residues long. CDR3 nucleotide sequence: TGTGCCAGCAGCCTGACACTAGCATCAGGGGAGACCCAGTACTTC. Translated: CASSLTLASGETQYF.

This chain connects TRBV5-1 to TRBJ1-1, with 10 nucleotides matching TRBD1. The CDR3 is 15 amino acids. V lost 3 bases, J lost 2 bases, and 4 bases stayed unmatched. Germline V gene data show CDR1 as SGHRS and CDR2 as YFSETQ. CDR3 nucleotides: TGCGCCAGCAGCTGGGGACAGGGGCTTAACACTGAAGCTTTCTTT. Protein: CASSWGQGLNTEAFF.

This chain connects TRBV5-5 to TRBJ2-2; 8 bases match TRBD2. This CDR3 region has 16 residues. Germline values: CDR1 SGHKS, CDR2 YYEKEE (reference sequence). V lost 1 base and J lost 2; bases outside the gene matches: 4. This chain's CDR3 is CASSLISGTNTGELFF. CDR3 DNA: TGTGCCAGCAGCTTGATTAGCGGGACTAACACCGGGGAGCTGTTTTTT.

This clone occurred once. The chain employs TRBV4-1 and TRBJ2-7, with 7 bases identical to TRBD2. J was trimmed by 0 bases and V by 4 bases; bases with no gene match: 3. The CDR3 is made up of 14 amino acids. Germline V gives CDR1 MGHRA, CDR2 YSYEKL. The DNA of the CDR3 is TGCGCCAGCAGCCGCGGGAGCTCCTCCTACGAGCAGTACTTC. Translated, it gives CASSRGSSSYEQYF.

This chain joins TRBV4-3 and TRBJ1-4; tentative D call: TRBD1 (5 bases). V was cut by 5 bases and J by 5 bases, with 18 bases left in between. Germline CDR1 reads LGHNA; CDR2 reads YSLEER. The CDR3 length is 16 residues. CDR3 sequence: CASSSIVSGVNEKLFF. The CDR3 DNA reads as TGCGCCAGCAGCTCTATTGTGTCGGGGGTAAATGAAAAACTGTTTTTT.

This clone was seen only once. The genes are TRBV28 and TRBJ1-2; TRBD1 agrees at 11 bases. Germline V gene sequence: CDR1 MDHEN, CDR2 SYDVKM. V gave up 5 bases and J gave up 8 bases; unmatched junction bases: 4. The CDR3 totals 13 residues. The CDR3 region is CASSTDRGRGYTF. For the CDR3, the DNA is TGTGCCAGCAGTACGGACAGGGGGCGAGGCTACACCTTC.

The chain employs TRBV5-6 and TRBJ2-1, with D perhaps TRBD2 (6 bases). Germline V lookup: CDR1 SGHDT, CDR2 YYEEEE. V was clipped by 3 bases and J by 5 bases, with 18 bases between them. This CDR3 region has 16 residues. CDR3 in DNA: TGTGCCAGCAGCTGGGACTGGGGGGAGGTACACAATGAGCAGTTCTTC. Translating gives CASSWDWGEVHNEQFF.

V gene TRBV2 combines with J gene TRBJ2-5; D perhaps matches TRBD2 (5 bases). V was clipped by 7 bases and J by 3 bases, with 6 bases between them. This CDR3 is 11 amino acids long. Germline CDR1 and CDR2: SNHLY and FYNNEI. In DNA, the CDR3 is TGTGCCAGCAACGGGGAAGAGACCCAGTACTTC. Its translation is CASNGEETQYF.

The V call is TRBV2, the J call TRBJ1-1; D uncertain. Germline V gives CDR1 SNHLY, CDR2 FYNNEI. The CDR3 extends over 12 amino acids. Trimming took 6 bases from V and 1 from J, leaving 6 bases between them. The chain's CDR3 is CASRATNTEAFF. CDR3 in DNA: TGTGCCAGCAGGGCAACGAACACTGAAGCTTTCTTT.

The chain employs TRBV4-1 and TRBJ1-1; TRBD1 might be the D (5 bases). This CDR3 is 15 amino acids long. Trimming cost V 1 base and J 9 bases, with 18 bases left between them. Germline CDR1 and CDR2: MGHRA and YSYEKL. CDR3 nucleotide sequence: TGCGCCAGCAGCCAAGTATCGACAGCGAATGATAAAGCTTTCTTT. This gives the protein CASSQVSTANDKAFF.

This sequence joins TRBV6-5 and TRBJ2-1; 11 bases align to TRBD2. CDR1 MNHEY and CDR2 SVGAGI come from the germline V gene. Germline trimming cut 7 bases from V and 8 bases from J; bases unmatched to any gene: 10. The length of the CDR3 is 15 residues. CDR3 residues: CASTPGLAGYDEQFF. CDR3 nucleotides: TGTGCCAGCACCCCAGGACTAGCGGGTTATGATGAGCAGTTCTTC.

V and J are TRBV5-1 and TRBJ2-3; 10 bases match TRBD1. Trimming removed 4 bases from V and 4 bases from J; junction bases left unmatched: 3. Germline CDR1 SGHRS, CDR2 YFSETQ. This CDR3 comprises 14 residues. CDR3 nucleotide sequence: TGCGCCAGCAGCCCGGGACAGGGGCCAGATACGCAGTATTTT. It yields the protein CASSPGQGPDTQYF.

The chain recombines TRBV18 with TRBJ1-1, with a weak D call TRBD1 (5 bases). V was pared by 2 bases and J by 0 bases, with 10 bases between. The length of the CDR3 is 15 residues. The germline gives CDR1 KGHSH, CDR2 LQKENI. The CDR3 nucleotides are TGTGCCAGCTCACCAGGCTGGGGCCTGAACACTGAAGCTTTCTTT. Translation: CASSPGWGLNTEAFF.

This chain connects TRBV2 to TRBJ1-5; no firm D call. Per the germline V gene, CDR1 is SNHLY and CDR2 is FYNNEI. Trimming took off 6 bases at V and 0 bases at J, with 9 bases between the two ends. The CDR3 runs to 14 residues. The CDR3 loop is CASREFYSNQPQHF. The CDR3 DNA sequence: TGTGCCAGCAGGGAGTTTTATAGCAATCAGCCCCAGCATTTT. Full variable domain (missing parts from reference TRBV2 and TRBJ1-5): EPEVTQTPSHQVTQMGQEVILRCVPISNHLYFYWYRQILGQKVEFLVSFYNNEISEKSEIFDDQFSVERPDGSNFTLKIRSTKLEDSAMYFCASREFYSNQPQHFGDGTRLSIL.

The J gene is TRBJ1-1, the V gene TRBV4-2; D is unresolved. Per germline, CDR1 LGHNA and CDR2 YNFKEQ. Trimming removed 4 bases from V and 0 bases from J, with 15 bases in between. This CDR3 has 16 amino acids. The CDR3 reads CASSPPVGSLNTEAFF. CDR3 sequence (DNA): TGTGCCAGCAGCCCCCCGGTCGGGAGTTTGAACACTGAAGCTTTCTTT.

The gene calls are TRBV7-2 and TRBJ1-5; 8 nucleotides line up with TRBD1. Germline lookup yields CDR1 SGHTA and CDR2 FQGNSA. The CDR3 has 13 residues. V shed 5 bases and J 4 bases; nucleotides not matched to a gene: 1. The CDR3 protein is CASSQGANQPQHF. Written as DNA, the CDR3 is TGTGCCAGCAGCCAGGGGGCAAATCAGCCCCAGCATTTT.

The rearrangement joins TRBV7-9 to TRBJ2-2, with TRBD2 as a possible D gene (5 bases). This CDR3 is built from 18 residues. The germline V and J ends were trimmed by 3 bases and 7 bases, with 24 bases remaining between them. Germline V gene sequence: CDR1 SEHNR, CDR2 FQNEAQ (reference sequence). CDR3 nucleotide sequence: TGTGCCAGCAGCTTGACGTTACGGGGATACAAAGGAGTCGGGGAGCTGTTTTTT. This codes for CASSLTLRGYKGVGELFF.

This chain uses TRBV7-2 with TRBJ2-7; 7 bases fit TRBD2. The CDR3 is made up of 15 amino acids. Trimming cost V 1 base and J 3 bases; bases outside gene matches: 6. Germline loops: CDR1 SGHTA, CDR2 FQGNSA. CDR3 nucleotides: TGTGCCAGCAGCTTAGTGGCGGGAGAGTTCTACGAGCAGTACTTC. Translated: CASSLVAGEFYEQYF.

The V and J genes are TRBV28 and TRBJ1-5; TRBD1 matches at 7 bases. V dropped 2 bases and J dropped 6; count of bases not matched to a gene: 13. This CDR3 region has 17 residues. Germline CDR1 reads MDHEN; CDR2 reads SYDVKM. This CDR3 reads CASSLTRSTGFTQPQHF. CDR3 DNA sequence: TGTGCCAGCAGTTTAACCCGCTCGACAGGGTTTACTCAGCCCCAGCATTTT.

The chain carries TRBV18 and TRBJ2-7, with TRBD2 matching over 7 bases. This CDR3 contains 13 residues. J lost 4 bases, V lost 3 bases, and 3 bases had no gene match. Germline loops: CDR1 KGHSH, CDR2 LQKENI. For the CDR3, the DNA is TGTGCCAGCTCACCGGGGAGGGGTTACGAGCAGTACTTC. This encodes CASSPGRGYEQYF.

The chain employs TRBV28 and TRBJ1-5; no reliable D call. Germline CDR1 and CDR2: MDHEN and SYDVKM. The V and J ends lost 5 bases and 7 bases respectively, with 9 bases between them. CDR3 length: 12 residues. CDR3 amino acids: CASSLPHQPQHF. CDR3 coding DNA: TGTGCCAGCAGTCTACCTCACCAGCCCCAGCATTTT.

J is TRBJ1-5 and V is TRBV4-2; 9 bases map to TRBD1. J gave up 0 bases and V 4 bases, and 10 bases lay outside the gene matches. The CDR3 contains 18 residues. Germline lookup yields CDR1 LGHNA and CDR2 YNFKEQ. The CDR3 coding sequence is TGTGCCAGCAGCCCACGGACAGGGGCTGGGTATAGCAATCAGCCCCAGCATTTT. It yields the protein CASSPRTGAGYSNQPQHF.

This clone came up once. The chain recombines TRBV4-1 with TRBJ2-3; 9 bases are a match to TRBD2. Germline V lookup: CDR1 MGHRA, CDR2 YSYEKL. The V segment lost 1 base and the J segment 2 bases; nucleotides outside the gene matches: 10. This CDR3 has 18 residues. The CDR3 reads CASSQGAGSGGFTDTQYF. The DNA of the CDR3 is TGCGCCAGCAGCCAAGGAGCGGGTAGCGGGGGCTTCACAGATACGCAGTATTTT.

The chain is built from TRBV7-3 and TRBJ2-7, with D possibly matching TRBD2 (5 bases). Germline CDR1 SGHTA, CDR2 FQGTGA. V lost 5 bases, J lost 4 bases, and 18 bases lay in between. The CDR3 is 15 amino acids. The CDR3 DNA sequence: TGTGCCAGCAGCCTAATCCCAGCGGTCAGATACGAGCAGTACTTC. Amino acid sequence: CASSLIPAVRYEQYF.

This chain uses TRBV4-3 with TRBJ2-7, with TRBD1 matching over 7 bases. CDR3 length: 17 residues. V gave up 0 bases and J gave up 2 bases; unmatched junction bases: 10. The V gene's germline CDR1 is LGHNA and CDR2 YSLEER. The CDR3 coding sequence is TGCGCCAGCAGCCAAGATCAGGCTACAGGGGCTACCTACGAGCAGTACTTC. This sequence encodes CASSQDQATGATYEQYF.

This clone occurred a few times. The J gene is TRBJ1-5, the V gene TRBV4-2; tentatively, D is TRBD1 (5 bases). Between the trimmed V and J ends, which lost 1 base and 3 bases, there was a span of 10 bases. This CDR3 is 15 amino acids long. Germline V lookup: CDR1 LGHNA, CDR2 YNFKEQ. The CDR3, as DNA: TGTGCCAGCAGCCAAGTCGGGGGTCTCAATCAGCCCCAGCATTTT. This translates into CASSQVGGLNQPQHF.

The chain is built from TRBV27 and TRBJ1-6; 8 bases are shared with TRBD1. Germline-derived CDR1 and CDR2 are MNHEY and SMNVEV (reference sequence). The length of the CDR3 is 13 residues. Trimming removed 3 bases from V and 10 bases from J; junction bases left unmatched: 2. The CDR3 DNA is TGTGCCAGCAGTTTCGGACAGGGATCACCCCTCCACTTT. This codes for CASSFGQGSPLHF.

This clone was detected only once. Within the sample, other DNA sequences also encode this same CDR3. V gene TRBV3-1 (or the pseudogene TRBV3-2) combines with J gene TRBJ2-7, with a possible D match to TRBD2 (5 bases). Trimming cost V 3 bases and J 1 base, with 7 bases left between them. The germline CDR1 and CDR2 sequences are LGHDT and YNNKEL (reference sequence). CDR3 size: 13 residues. The CDR3 sequence is CASSQAGSYEQYF. The CDR3 coding sequence is TGTGCCAGCAGCCAGGCGGGTTCCTACGAGCAGTACTTC.